A selection of T cell receptor beta chains follows, all from one sample in a study of T cell changes during pregnancy in multiple sclerosis. Clones were read by immunoSEQ multiplex PCR, and TCRdb kept only the in-frame ones, dropping some. The data hold under 65,000 clones, with roughly 93% observed a single time. Sequences were derived from CD8+ T cells from peripheral blood mononuclear cells, sampled in the second trimester of pregnancy. Receptors originate from a female donor with multiple sclerosis, enrolled in a pregnancy study. CDR3s include the opening cysteine and the closing phenylalanine or tryptophan. Fields, in order: V gene, D gene, J gene, clone size, CDR3 protein, CDR3 DNA. D genes are given only for firm matches. Clone size is given for some rows only: seen once, a few or many times, or a class if the clone is expanded.

v_gene: TRBV2
d_gene: NA
j_gene: TRBJ1-2
abundance: NA
CDR3aa: CASSTTIYGYTF
CDR3nt: TGTGCCAGCAGTACAACCATCTATGGCTACACCTTC

v_gene: TRBV4-3
d_gene: NA
j_gene: TRBJ1-4
abundance: NA
CDR3aa: CASSPRGTQRENEKLFF
CDR3nt: TGCGCCAGCAGCCCAAGGGGGACGCAGAGAGAAAATGAAAAACTGTTTTTT

v_gene: TRBV27
d_gene: TRBD2
j_gene: TRBJ2-1
abundance: NA
CDR3aa: CATQPGGVYNEQFF
CDR3nt: TGTGCCACCCAGCCGGGAGGGGTATACAATGAGCAGTTCTTC

v_gene: TRBV5-1
d_gene: NA
j_gene: TRBJ2-7
abundance: NA
CDR3aa: CASSSVAISYEQYF
CDR3nt: TGCGCCAGCAGCTCAGTAGCTATCTCCTACGAGCAGTACTTC

v_gene: TRBV5-1
d_gene: NA
j_gene: TRBJ2-1
abundance: NA
CDR3aa: CASSQPPSVLGNEQFF
CDR3nt: TGCGCCAGCAGTCAACCGCCTAGCGTGTTAGGCAATGAGCAGTTCTTC

v_gene: TRBV14
d_gene: TRBD1
j_gene: TRBJ2-5
abundance: NA
CDR3aa: CASRSGGKETQYF
CDR3nt: TGTGCCAGCAGGTCAGGGGGTAAGGAGACCCAGTACTTC

v_gene: TRBV19
d_gene: NA
j_gene: TRBJ1-1
abundance: NA
CDR3aa: CASNRDRKEMNTEAFF
CDR3nt: TGTGCCAGTAACCGCGACAGGAAAGAAATGAACACTGAAGCTTTCTTT

v_gene: TRBV15
d_gene: NA
j_gene: TRBJ2-7
abundance: NA
CDR3aa: CATSRDSDSPYEQYF
CDR3nt: TGTGCCACCAGCAGAGATTCCGACAGCCCCTACGAGCAGTACTTC

v_gene: TRBV5-1
d_gene: NA
j_gene: TRBJ2-7
abundance: NA
CDR3aa: CASSPGTNYYEQYF
CDR3nt: TGCGCCAGCAGCCCCGGGACAAACTACTACGAGCAGTACTTC

v_gene: TRBV28
d_gene: TRBD2
j_gene: TRBJ2-7
abundance: NA
CDR3aa: CASSFYNLLSGARYEQYF
CDR3nt: TGTGCCAGCAGTTTCTACAACTTGTTGAGCGGGGCGCGCTACGAGCAGTACTTC

v_gene: TRBV7-3
d_gene: NA
j_gene: TRBJ2-1
abundance: NA
CDR3aa: CASSQSSEFNEQFF
CDR3nt: TGTGCCAGCAGCCAGTCTTCTGAATTCAATGAGCAGTTCTTC

v_gene: TRBV27
d_gene: NA
j_gene: TRBJ2-2
abundance: NA
CDR3aa: CASSLVRTGELFF
CDR3nt: TGTGCCAGCAGTTTAGTGAGAACCGGGGAGCTGTTTTTT

v_gene: TRBV7-9
d_gene: NA
j_gene: TRBJ2-1
abundance: NA
CDR3aa: CASSPPSVDEQFF
CDR3nt: TGTGCCAGCAGCCCCCCTAGCGTCGATGAGCAGTTCTTC

v_gene: TRBV7-8
d_gene: NA
j_gene: TRBJ1-1
abundance: once
CDR3aa: CASSLFVSDTEAFF
CDR3nt: TGTGCCAGCAGCTTATTTGTGTCGGACACTGAAGCTTTCTTT

v_gene: TRBV27
d_gene: NA
j_gene: TRBJ2-3
abundance: NA
CDR3aa: CASSLITSSLPGTDTQYF
CDR3nt: TGTGCCAGCAGTTTGATCACTAGCTCCCTTCCGGGCACAGATACGCAGTATTTT

v_gene: TRBV4-1
d_gene: TRBD2
j_gene: TRBJ2-7
abundance: NA
CDR3aa: CASSQEAGVTYEQYF
CDR3nt: TGCGCCAGCAGCCAAGAGGCGGGAGTGACCTACGAGCAGTACTTC

v_gene: TRBV11-1
d_gene: NA
j_gene: TRBJ2-7
abundance: few
CDR3aa: CASSMGASYEQYF
CDR3nt: TGTGCCAGCAGCATGGGGGCCTCCTACGAGCAGTACTTC

v_gene: TRBV25-1
d_gene: TRBD2
j_gene: TRBJ2-4
abundance: NA
CDR3aa: CASRNSGRKKGKNIQCF
CDR3nt: TGTGCCAGCAGAAATAGCGGGAGAAAAAAAGGGAAAAACATTCAGTGCTTC

v_gene: TRBV6-5
d_gene: NA
j_gene: TRBJ1-1
abundance: NA
CDR3aa: CASRVGGTEAFF
CDR3nt: TGTGCCAGCAGGGTAGGGGGAACTGAAGCTTTCTTT

v_gene: TRBV7-8
d_gene: NA
j_gene: TRBJ2-3
abundance: NA
CDR3aa: CASSLRTETSTDTQYF
CDR3nt: TGTGCCAGCAGCCTTAGGACAGAGACTAGCACAGATACGCAGTATTTT

v_gene: TRBV28
d_gene: NA
j_gene: TRBJ1-5
abundance: NA
CDR3aa: CASSLFEGLGSNQPQHF
CDR3nt: TGTGCCAGCAGTTTATTCGAGGGACTTGGGAGCAATCAGCCCCAGCATTTT

v_gene: TRBV7-9
d_gene: TRBD1
j_gene: TRBJ2-5
abundance: NA
CDR3aa: CASQDRGGETQYF
CDR3nt: TGTGCCAGCCAAGACAGGGGCGGGGAGACCCAGTACTTC

v_gene: TRBV2
d_gene: NA
j_gene: TRBJ1-5
abundance: NA
CDR3aa: CASLGGESQPQHF
CDR3nt: TGTGCCAGCCTGGGGGGGGAGAGTCAGCCCCAGCATTTT

v_gene: TRBV27
d_gene: NA
j_gene: TRBJ2-2
abundance: NA
CDR3aa: CASSTSQDYTGELFF
CDR3nt: TGTGCCAGCAGTACCAGCCAGGATTACACCGGGGAGCTGTTTTTT

v_gene: TRBV10-2
d_gene: NA
j_gene: TRBJ2-5
abundance: once
CDR3aa: CASSESLAIWETQYF
CDR3nt: TGCGCCAGCAGTGAGTCGTTGGCCATATGGGAGACCCAGTACTTC

v_gene: TRBV15
d_gene: TRBD2
j_gene: TRBJ2-1
abundance: NA
CDR3aa: CATSSRLARNEQFF
CDR3nt: TGTGCCACCAGCAGTAGACTAGCTCGAAATGAGCAGTTCTTC

v_gene: TRBV19
d_gene: NA
j_gene: TRBJ1-5
abundance: NA
CDR3aa: CASSLTATSNQPQHF
CDR3nt: TGTGCCAGTAGTCTGACAGCTACTAGCAATCAGCCCCAGCATTTT

v_gene: TRBV7-7
d_gene: TRBD2
j_gene: TRBJ2-5
abundance: NA
CDR3aa: CASSSLAGRETQYF
CDR3nt: TGTGCCAGCAGCTCCCTAGCGGGAAGGGAGACCCAGTACTTC

v_gene: TRBV2
d_gene: NA
j_gene: TRBJ2-6
abundance: few
CDR3aa: CASSESDAGANVLTF
CDR3nt: TGTGCCAGCAGTGAAAGCGATGCTGGGGCCAACGTCCTGACTTTC

v_gene: TRBV29-1
d_gene: TRBD2
j_gene: TRBJ2-1
abundance: NA
CDR3aa: CSVDFLAGRVNEQFF
CDR3nt: TGCAGCGTTGATTTCCTAGCGGGGAGGGTTAATGAGCAGTTCTTC

v_gene: TRBV19
d_gene: NA
j_gene: TRBJ1-1
abundance: NA
CDR3aa: CASDPGTLNTEAFF
CDR3nt: TGTGCCAGCGACCCCGGGACACTAAACACTGAAGCTTTCTTT

v_gene: TRBV4-3
d_gene: TRBD1
j_gene: TRBJ1-5
abundance: NA
CDR3aa: CASSLGTGENQPQHF
CDR3nt: TGCGCCAGCAGCCTCGGGACAGGGGAGAATCAGCCCCAGCATTTT

v_gene: TRBV2
d_gene: NA
j_gene: TRBJ2-7
abundance: NA
CDR3aa: CASSEPRGGVEQYF
CDR3nt: TGTGCCAGCAGTGAACCGCGGGGAGGTGTCGAGCAGTACTTC

v_gene: TRBV9
d_gene: TRBD2
j_gene: TRBJ2-3
abundance: NA
CDR3aa: CASSVAGGSTDTQYF
CDR3nt: TGTGCCAGCAGCGTAGCGGGGGGTAGCACAGATACGCAGTATTTT

v_gene: TRBV6-4
d_gene: TRBD2
j_gene: TRBJ2-3
abundance: NA
CDR3aa: CASSDSGGGGTDTQYF
CDR3nt: TGTGCCAGCAGTGACTCGGGCGGGGGAGGCACAGATACGCAGTATTTT

v_gene: TRBV6-5
d_gene: NA
j_gene: TRBJ1-3
abundance: once
CDR3aa: CASTPYEGGGNTIYF
CDR3nt: TGTGCCAGCACCCCTTATGAGGGCGGTGGAAACACCATATATTTT

v_gene: TRBV28
d_gene: TRBD2
j_gene: TRBJ2-3
abundance: NA
CDR3aa: CASSSGTSGASTDTQYF
CDR3nt: TGTGCCAGCAGTTCTGGGACTAGCGGTGCTAGCACAGATACGCAGTATTTT

v_gene: TRBV2
d_gene: TRBD1
j_gene: TRBJ2-1
abundance: NA
CDR3aa: CASSERQGISNEQFF
CDR3nt: TGTGCCAGCAGTGAAAGACAGGGGATTAGCAATGAGCAGTTCTTC

v_gene: TRBV7-9
d_gene: NA
j_gene: TRBJ2-2
abundance: NA
CDR3aa: CASTKLDREVTGELFF
CDR3nt: TGTGCCAGCACCAAACTCGACAGGGAGGTGACCGGGGAGCTGTTTTTT

v_gene: TRBV15
d_gene: TRBD1
j_gene: TRBJ2-3
abundance: once
CDR3aa: CATSGLGTGEEDTQYF
CDR3nt: TGTGCCACCAGCGGACTAGGGACAGGGGAGGAAGATACGCAGTATTTT

v_gene: TRBV14
d_gene: TRBD2
j_gene: TRBJ2-7
abundance: NA
CDR3aa: CASSHAGAYEQYF
CDR3nt: TGTGCCAGCAGCCATGCGGGGGCCTACGAGCAGTACTTC

v_gene: TRBV27
d_gene: TRBD1
j_gene: TRBJ1-1
abundance: NA
CDR3aa: CASSLVGQGDTEAFF
CDR3nt: TGTGCCAGCAGTTTAGTGGGACAGGGAGACACTGAAGCTTTCTTT

v_gene: TRBV23-1
d_gene: NA
j_gene: TRBJ1-6
abundance: NA
CDR3aa: CAPQFQLGPPLHF
CDR3nt: TGCGCGCCCCAATTTCAGCTTGGGCCACCCCTCCACTTT

v_gene: TRBV5-4
d_gene: NA
j_gene: TRBJ1-1
abundance: NA
CDR3aa: CASSVTMNTEAFF
CDR3nt: TGTGCCAGCAGCGTGACTATGAACACTGAAGCTTTCTTT

v_gene: TRBV6-1
d_gene: NA
j_gene: TRBJ1-1
abundance: NA
CDR3aa: CASSDIQEAFF
CDR3nt: TGTGCCAGCTCGGACATACAGGAAGCTTTCTTT

v_gene: TRBV11-3
d_gene: NA
j_gene: TRBJ2-7
abundance: NA
CDR3aa: CASNPSNNNSYEQYF
CDR3nt: TGTGCCAGCAACCCCTCAAATAACAACTCCTACGAGCAGTACTTC

v_gene: TRBV9
d_gene: NA
j_gene: TRBJ2-5
abundance: NA
CDR3aa: CASSNTGGLEETQYF
CDR3nt: TGTGCCAGCAGCAATACGGGGGGCTTGGAGGAGACCCAGTACTTC

v_gene: TRBV7-9
d_gene: TRBD1
j_gene: TRBJ2-1
abundance: NA
CDR3aa: CASSSSTGVSNEQFF
CDR3nt: TGTGCCAGCAGCTCATCTACAGGGGTGAGCAATGAGCAGTTCTTC

v_gene: TRBV19
d_gene: NA
j_gene: TRBJ2-5
abundance: NA
CDR3aa: CASSRGRLETQYF
CDR3nt: TGTGCCAGTAGTAGAGGGCGGTTGGAGACCCAGTACTTC

v_gene: TRBV5-4
d_gene: NA
j_gene: TRBJ2-1
abundance: NA
CDR3aa: CASREGGGAYNEQFF
CDR3nt: TGTGCCAGCAGGGAGGGCGGGGGCGCCTACAATGAGCAGTTCTTC

v_gene: TRBV27
d_gene: NA
j_gene: TRBJ1-1
abundance: once
CDR3aa: CASTRGGEAFF
CDR3nt: TGTGCCAGCACCCGGGGGGGTGAAGCTTTCTTT

v_gene: TRBV6-1
d_gene: NA
j_gene: TRBJ2-5
abundance: many
CDR3aa: CASSLDSRAGETQYF
CDR3nt: TGTGCCAGCTCCTTGGACTCGCGAGCGGGAGAGACCCAGTACTTC

v_gene: TRBV9
d_gene: TRBD2
j_gene: TRBJ2-3
abundance: NA
CDR3aa: CASSVSGRVTDTQYF
CDR3nt: TGTGCCAGCAGCGTTAGCGGGAGGGTCACAGATACGCAGTATTTT

v_gene: TRBV6-5
d_gene: NA
j_gene: TRBJ1-1
abundance: NA
CDR3aa: CASRTPGEGAFF
CDR3nt: TGTGCCAGCAGGACACCGGGAGAAGGAGCTTTCTTT

v_gene: TRBV4-1
d_gene: NA
j_gene: TRBJ2-1
abundance: once
CDR3aa: CASSLVRGSYNEQFF
CDR3nt: TGCGCCAGCAGTCTCGTAAGGGGCTCCTACAATGAGCAGTTCTTC

v_gene: TRBV19
d_gene: TRBD2
j_gene: TRBJ2-2
abundance: NA
CDR3aa: CASSIARRPSGGVVGELFF
CDR3nt: TGTGCCAGTAGTATAGCCCGACGGCCTAGCGGGGGGGTAGTCGGGGAGCTGTTTTTT

v_gene: TRBV13
d_gene: NA
j_gene: TRBJ1-1
abundance: NA
CDR3aa: CASSLEGHPNTEAFF
CDR3nt: TGTGCCAGCAGCCTTGAGGGACACCCGAACACTGAAGCTTTCTTT

v_gene: TRBV18
d_gene: TRBD1
j_gene: TRBJ1-1
abundance: NA
CDR3aa: CASSPSRTGGDTEAFF
CDR3nt: TGTGCCAGCTCCCCTTCGCGGACAGGGGGGGATACTGAAGCTTTCTTT